This T cell receptor (beta chain) was sequenced during a study of shared T cell receptors in the human thymus. Here immunoSEQ multiplex PCR was the method, and the copy in TCRdb shows in-frame clones only, minus some. This sample has approximately 760,000 clones, with 75% to 90% found just once. Germline values: CDR1 MDHEN, CDR2 SYDVKM. The CDR3 runs 16 residues. The V and J ends lost 0 bases and 7 bases respectively, with 15 bases between them. This same sample was also part of a study on human thymus T cells. From that report: Donors were healthy Finnish babies undergoing corrective operations for congenital heart defects. Thymus specimens were resections from corrective heart surgery. Apparent bias marked the V and J gene usage of thymic and blood repertoires.

Source material: thymocytes. This receptor was taken from a girl less than two years old with a congenital heart defect. V and J are TRBV28 and TRBJ2-2, with D tentatively TRBD1 (6 bases). CDR3 sequence (DNA): TGTGCCAGCAGTTTATGGGCTCAGGGGCGCGTCGGGGAGCTGTTTTTT. This sequence encodes CASSLWAQGRVGELFF.